The rows below give T cell receptor beta chains drawn from one sample of a study of post-analysis software for immune sequencing data. TCRdb re-called the PCR reads through MiXCR, storing one row per CDR3 protein. The sample includes 800,000 to 950,000 distinct CDR3 sequences, roughly 50% of them seen just once. Sequencing was carried out using blood. Receptor source: a girl aged 5 to 17 with multiple sclerosis. The CDR3 runs from the conserved cysteine through the conserved F or W. Fields, in order: V gene, J gene, D gene, clone size, CDR3 protein, CDR3 DNA. A D gene is named only where the DNA matches it firmly. The size entry is marked missing in some rows and otherwise reads once, few, many or a size class.

>TRBV2|TRBJ2-7|TRBD2|.
CASRELAAFNEQYF
TGTGCCAGCAGAGAACTAGCGGCCTTCAACGAGCAGTACTTC
>TRBV15|TRBJ2-7|TRBD2|.
CATSRGNGGEAPYEQYF
TGTGCCACCAGCAGAGGCAACGGGGGGGAGGCACCCTACGAGCAGTACTTC
>TRBV20-1|TRBJ1-2|.|few
CSAIRARGSGGYTF
.
>TRBV5-1|TRBJ2-6|.|few
CASSSSPQGAGANVLTF
TGCGCCAGCAGCTCCTCACCACAGGGAGCGGGGGCCAACGTCCTGACTTTC
>TRBV12-3/TRBV12-4|TRBJ2-1|TRBD2|.
CASSLALAGGPGNEQFF
TGTGCCAGCAGTTTAGCGTTAGCGGGGGGGCCGGGCAATGAGCAGTTCTTC
>TRBV5-1|TRBJ2-1|.|.
CASSLSKVEQFF
TGCGCCAGCAGCTTGAGTAAGGTTGAGCAGTTCTTC
>TRBV6-2/TRBV6-3|TRBJ2-2|.|.
CASSRASYTGELFF
TGTGCCAGCAGCCGGGCCAGTTACACCGGGGAGCTGTTTTTT
>TRBV6-6|TRBJ2-7|.|few
CASSDRDNLYEQYF
TGTGCCAGCAGTGACCGGGACAATCTCTACGAGCAGTACTTC
>TRBV29-1|TRBJ2-1|TRBD2|few
CSVGSSGRGNEQFF
TGCAGCGTTGGTTCCAGCGGGAGGGGGAATGAGCAGTTCTTC
>TRBV5-1|TRBJ2-3|.|.
CASSFERGADTQYF
TGCGCCAGCAGCTTCGAGAGGGGCGCAGATACGCAGTATTTT
>TRBV12-3/TRBV12-4|TRBJ2-7|.|few
CASSRLDEQYF
TGTGCCAGCAGTCGACTAGACGAGCAGTACTTC
>TRBV7-2|TRBJ2-1|TRBD1|few
CASSLRQGPPNEQFF
TGTGCCAGCAGCTTAAGACAGGGGCCGCCGAATGAGCAGTTCTTC
>TRBV7-8|TRBJ2-2|TRBD2|.
CASSLGRAGGLRFYTGELFF
TGTGCCAGCAGCTTAGGGAGAGCGGGGGGCCTCCGATTTTACACCGGGGAGCTGTTTTTT
>TRBV12-3/TRBV12-4|TRBJ2-7|TRBD1|few
CASSPTGVTYEQYF
TGTGCCAGCAGTCCGACAGGGGTTACGTACGAGCAGTACTTC
>TRBV5-1|TRBJ2-1|.|.
CASSFLPSELFNEQFF
TGCGCCAGCAGCTTTTTGCCTAGCGAGTTATTCAATGAGCAGTTCTTC
>TRBV20-1|TRBJ1-2|TRBD1|.
CSARDRDRASNYGYTF
TGCAGTGCTAGGGACCGGGACAGGGCCTCTAACTATGGCTACACCTTC
>TRBV5-1|TRBJ2-4|.|.
CASGPGDIAKNIQYF
TGCGCCAGCGGACCGGGCGACATCGCCAAAAACATTCAGTACTTC
>TRBV29-1|TRBJ1-6|.|.
CSVGEGDSPLHF
TGCAGCGTTGGGGAGGGGGATTCACCCCTCCACTTT
>TRBV29-1|TRBJ1-1|.|once
CSVVHTGRRGTFF
TGCAGCGTTGTCCACACGGGACGGCGGGGGACTTTCTTT
>TRBV29-1|TRBJ2-7|TRBD2|few
CSVGLAGEGEQYF
TGCAGCGTCGGACTAGCGGGAGAGGGCGAGCAGTACTTC
>TRBV5-1|TRBJ1-1|.|.
CASRGLKNTEAFF
TGCGCCAGCAGGGGACTTAAGAACACTGAAGCTTTCTTT
>TRBV29-1|TRBJ2-1|TRBD2|.
CSVEDGSGAYNGQFF
TGTAGCGTTGAAGATGGTAGCGGGGCCTACAATGGGCAGTTCTTC
>TRBV6-4|TRBJ2-7|TRBD2|few
CASSESGGAYEQYF
TGTGCCAGCAGTGAAAGCGGGGGGGCGTACGAGCAGTACTTC
>TRBV30|TRBJ2-5|.|.
CAWRTSGVGEQYF
TGTGCCTGGAGAACTAGTGGGGTAGGAGAGCAGTACTTC
>TRBV20-1|TRBJ2-3|.|.
CSAPTGGGGLTDTQYF
TGCAGTGCTCCAACCGGAGGGGGAGGACTCACAGATACGCAGTATTTT
>TRBV5-1|TRBJ2-4|.|.
CASSSMPLAKNIQYF
TGCGCCAGCAGCTCCATGCCCTTAGCCAAAAACATTCAGTACTTC
>TRBV9|TRBJ1-2|.|.
CASSVADRLRYGYTF
TGTGCCAGCAGCGTAGCAGACCGGCTAAGGTATGGCTACACCTTC
>TRBV5-1|TRBJ2-1|TRBD2|.
CASSLAGLAGGRNEQFF
TGCGCCAGCAGCTTGGCCGGGCTAGCGGGGGGTAGAAATGAGCAGTTCTTC
>TRBV3-1|TRBJ2-1|TRBD2|few
CASSQAGTSGSSKQFF
TGTGCCAGCAGCCAAGCCGGGACTAGCGGGAGTTCCAAGCAGTTCTTC
>TRBV20-1|TRBJ2-1|.|.
CSARDYFGRDSYNEQFF
TGCAGTGCTAGAGATTATTTCGGCAGGGATTCCTACAATGAGCAGTTCTTC
>TRBV5-5|TRBJ1-2|.|once
CASSTGQVYGYAF
TGTGCCAGCAGCACCGGTCAAGTCTATGGCTACGCCTTC
>TRBV28|TRBJ2-5|.|.
CASRTGLQETQYF
TGTGCCAGCAGGACAGGACTCCAAGAGACCCAGTACTTC
>TRBV29-1|TRBJ2-6|.|.
CSVGAYSGANVRTF
TGCAGCGTTGGAGCGTACTCTGGGGCCAACGTCCGGACTTTC
>TRBV20-1|TRBJ2-6|.|.
CSASGSGANVRTF
TGCAGTGCTAGCGGCTCTGGGGCCAACGTCCGGACTTTC
>TRBV27|TRBJ2-7|TRBD1|many
CASTPGTGATYEQYF
TGTGCCAGCACTCCTGGGACAGGGGCTACCTACGAGCAGTACTTC
>TRBV12-3/TRBV12-4|TRBJ2-7|.|.
CASSLADGLNSEQYF
TGTGCCAGCAGTTTAGCCGACGGGCTTAACTCCGAGCAGTACTTC
>TRBV5-1|TRBJ2-1|.|.
CASSLVSRGGPSSYNEQFF
TGCGCCAGCAGCTTGGTTTCTCGCGGGGGCCCGAGCTCCTACAATGAGCAGTTCTTC
>TRBV14|TRBJ2-3|.|.
CAGSQRQFTDTQYF
TGTGCCGGCAGCCAAAGACAATTCACAGATACGCAGTATTTT
>TRBV29-1|TRBJ2-1|TRBD2|.
CSVEDTGGPRNEQFF
TGCAGCGTTGAAGATACGGGAGGGCCTAGGAATGAGCAGTTCTTC
>TRBV7-4|TRBJ2-7|TRBD2|.
CASSLVSREGRGEQYF
TGTGCCAGCAGCTTAGTTTCCCGGGAGGGCCGAGGCGAGCAGTACTTC